Listed below are T cell receptor beta chains from one sample, sequenced in a study of T cells in Graves' hyperthyroidism and ophthalmopathy. TCRdb passed the multiplex PCR reads through MiXCR, listing each CDR3 protein once. The table lists about 350,000 distinct CDR3 sequences, approximately 15% of them singletons. The sequenced material came from blood. These receptors were collected from a woman in her twenties or thirties with Graves' hyperthyroidism. The CDR3 runs from the conserved cysteine through the conserved F or W. The D gene is left open where the match is weak. Size tells how often a clone was seen (once, few, many) or the class of an expanded clone, and some rows leave it out.

D gene | clone size | J gene | V gene | CDR3 protein | CDR3 DNA
NA | many | TRBJ1-6 | TRBV6-1 | CASSSGTNSPLHF | TGTGCCAGCAGCTCCGGGACCAATTCACCCCTCCACTTT
NA | many | TRBJ1-5 | TRBV12-3/TRBV12-4 | CASSLREDQPQHF | TGTGCCAGCAGTCTACGGGAAGATCAGCCCCAGCATTTT
TRBD2 | NA | TRBJ2-1 | TRBV20-1 | CSAGLGTRLNEQFF | TGCAGTGCCGGATTGGGGACTAGGCTCAATGAGCAGTTCTTC
NA | few | TRBJ2-1 | TRBV19 | CASSTMKRGPYNEQFF | TGTGCCAGTAGTACGATGAAGAGAGGGCCCTACAATGAGCAGTTCTTC
NA | few | TRBJ2-7 | TRBV11-2 | CASRSPGTREYEQYF | TGTGCCAGCAGAAGCCCCGGGACACGCGAATACGAGCAGTACTTC
NA | many | TRBJ1-5 | TRBV28 | CASTTREGVGSQPQHF | TGTGCCAGCACCACAAGGGAGGGGGTTGGGAGTCAGCCCCAGCATTTT
NA | many | TRBJ2-3 | TRBV13 | CASSSFSHRGSTDTQYF | TGTGCCAGCAGCTCCTTTTCCCATCGGGGGAGCACAGATACGCAGTATTTT
NA | once | TRBJ2-7 | TRBV5-4 | CAAASAQNSYEQYF | TGTGCAGCCGCTAGCGCCCAGAACTCCTACGAGCAGTACTTC
TRBD2 | NA | TRBJ2-2 | TRBV5-1 | CASSLDPTSAGEELFF | TGCGCCAGCAGCTTGGACCCCACTAGCGCCGGCGAGGAGCTGTTTTTT
TRBD2 | NA | TRBJ2-7 | TRBV2 | CASSPLTSGFPEQYF | TGTGCCAGCAGTCCTCTGACTAGCGGGTTTCCTGAGCAGTACTTC
NA | NA | TRBJ1-2 | TRBV6-2/TRBV6-3 | CASRTNQGLGYTF | TGTGCCAGCAGAACGAACCAGGGGTTGGGCTACACCTTC
TRBD2 | NA | TRBJ2-3 | TRBV5-1 | CASSPGLAGYTDTQYF | TGCGCCAGCAGCCCCGGACTAGCGGGGTACACAGATACGCAGTATTTT
TRBD2 | NA | TRBJ2-1 | TRBV20-1 | CSAREPGLAGGSFF | TGCAGTGCTAGAGAGCCGGGACTAGCGGGAGGGTCCTTCTTC
NA | many | TRBJ2-7 | TRBV7-3 | CATVSRVYEQYF | TGTGCCACGGTTTCGCGAGTTTACGAGCAGTACTTC
NA | many | TRBJ1-5 | TRBV28 | CASSLSDGGFYQPQHF | TGTGCCAGCAGCCTGTCTGACGGAGGGTTTTATCAGCCCCAGCATTTT
NA | few | TRBJ2-1 | TRBV29-1 | CSVEGPGKGSYNEQFF | TGCAGCGTTGAGGGTCCAGGAAAGGGCTCCTACAATGAGCAGTTCTTC
NA | many | TRBJ1-1 | TRBV11-2 | CASSFDTMNTEAFF | TGTGCCAGCAGCTTTGACACGATGAACACTGAAGCTTTCTTT
NA | NA | TRBJ1-5 | TRBV28 | CASSLRGVSQRKQPQHF | TGTGCCAGCAGTTTAAGGGGGGTGTCCCAAAGGAAGCAGCCCCAGCATTTT